This note documents a single TCR beta chain sequence. Its antigen is undetermined. Libraries were prepared by immunoSEQ multiplex PCR; TCRdb keeps only in-frame clonotypes and omits some of them. The data hold 35,000 to 50,000 clones, with about 88% observed a single time. Per germline, CDR1 LNHDA and CDR2 SQIVND (reference sequence). CDR3 length: 14 amino acids. Germline trimming cut 6 bases from V and 5 bases from J; bases unmatched to any gene: 7. The data stem from a study of PD-L1 blockade in urothelial cancer. Study context: Of approximately 29 patients, some 24 were males with bladder-origin urothelial cancer. General study points: Durable benefit was linked to greater 3-week expansion of tumor-associated blood clones.

The specimen comprised PBMCs, sampled around atezolizumab (anti-PD-L1) treatment. The chain recombines TRBV19 with TRBJ1-1; 9 nucleotides align to TRBD1. This sequence originates from a woman aged 55 to 70 with urothelial cancer. The CDR3 here is CASSQGQGWTEAFF. The CDR3 DNA is TGTGCCAGTAGCCAGGGACAGGGTTGGACTGAAGCTTTCTTT. Together with reference TRBV19 and TRBJ1-1, the CDR3 gives the full variable domain: DGGITQSPKYLFRKEGQNVTLSCEQNLNHDAMYWYRQDPGQGLRLIYYSQIVNDFQKGDIAEGYSVSREKKESFPLTVTSAQKNPTAFYLCASSQGQGWTEAFFGQGTRLTVV.